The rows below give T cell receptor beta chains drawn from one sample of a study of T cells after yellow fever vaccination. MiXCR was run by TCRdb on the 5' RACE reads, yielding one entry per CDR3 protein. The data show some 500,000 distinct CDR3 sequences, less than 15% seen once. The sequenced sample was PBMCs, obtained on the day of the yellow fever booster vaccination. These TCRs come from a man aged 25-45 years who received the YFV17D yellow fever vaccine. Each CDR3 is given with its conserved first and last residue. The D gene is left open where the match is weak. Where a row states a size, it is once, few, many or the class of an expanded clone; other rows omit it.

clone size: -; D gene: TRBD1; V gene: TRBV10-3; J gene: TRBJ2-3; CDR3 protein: CAISDGTDPSWADTDTQYF; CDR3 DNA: TGTGCCATCAGTGACGGGACAGACCCGAGCTGGGCGGACACAGATACGCAGTATTTT
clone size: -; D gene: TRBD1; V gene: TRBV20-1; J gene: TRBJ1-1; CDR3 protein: CSANFGPWTGKNEAFF; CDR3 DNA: TGCAGTGCTAATTTCGGACCGTGGACAGGGAAGAATGAAGCTTTCTTT
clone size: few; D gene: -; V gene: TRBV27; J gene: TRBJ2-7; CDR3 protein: CASSRERTSDEQYF; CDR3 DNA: TGTGCCAGCAGCCGTGAAAGGACCTCCGACGAGCAGTACTTC
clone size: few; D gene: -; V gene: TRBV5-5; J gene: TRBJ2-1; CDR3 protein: CASGPNRPANEQFF; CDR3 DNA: TGTGCCAGCGGTCCGAACCGACCTGCCAATGAGCAGTTCTTC
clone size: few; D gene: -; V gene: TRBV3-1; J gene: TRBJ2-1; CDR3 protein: CASSPRDAATMYNEQFF; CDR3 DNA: TGTGCCAGCAGCCCACGGGACGCCGCGACCATGTACAATGAGCAGTTCTTC
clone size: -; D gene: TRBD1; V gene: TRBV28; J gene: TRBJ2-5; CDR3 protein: CASIAGTAKETQYF; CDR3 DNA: TGTGCCAGCATCGCCGGGACAGCAAAAGAGACCCAGTACTTC
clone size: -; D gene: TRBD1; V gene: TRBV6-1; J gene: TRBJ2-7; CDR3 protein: CASRNRGVYEQYF; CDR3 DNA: TGTGCCAGCAGAAACAGGGGAGTCTACGAGCAGTACTTC
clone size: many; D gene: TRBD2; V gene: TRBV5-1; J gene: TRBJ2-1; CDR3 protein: CASSFMREGPLNEQFF; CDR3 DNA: TGCGCCAGCAGCTTTATGAGGGAGGGCCCCCTCAATGAGCAGTTCTTC
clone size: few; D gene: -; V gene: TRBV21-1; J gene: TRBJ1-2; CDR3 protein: CASSPVGDRLDGYTF; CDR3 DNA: TGTGCCAGCAGCCCCGTGGGGGACCGGCTCGATGGCTACACCTTC
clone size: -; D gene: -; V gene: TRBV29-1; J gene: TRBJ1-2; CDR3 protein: CSVVAGGLSDGYTF; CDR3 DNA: TGCAGCGTTGTGGCGGGGGGCCTGTCTGATGGCTACACCTTC
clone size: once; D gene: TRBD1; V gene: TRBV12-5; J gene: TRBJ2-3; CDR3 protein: CASGQQGPDTQYF; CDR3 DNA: TGTGCTAGTGGACAACAGGGGCCAGATACGCAGTATTTT
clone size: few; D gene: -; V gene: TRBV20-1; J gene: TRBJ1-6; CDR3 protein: CSAITSMTGFHSPLHF; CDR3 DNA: TGCAGTGCCATTACCTCCATGACAGGTTTTCATTCACCCCTCCACTTT
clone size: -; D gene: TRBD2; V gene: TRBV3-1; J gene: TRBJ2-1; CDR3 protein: CASSGGTSGRADNEQFF; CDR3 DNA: TGTGCCAGCAGCGGCGGGACTAGCGGGAGGGCCGACAATGAGCAGTTCTTC
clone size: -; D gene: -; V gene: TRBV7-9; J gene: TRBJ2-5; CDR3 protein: CASSSTDGPRETQYF; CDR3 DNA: TGTGCCAGCAGCTCGACAGATGGGCCACGGGAGACCCAGTACTTC
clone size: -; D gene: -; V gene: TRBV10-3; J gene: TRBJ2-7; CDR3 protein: CAIGAGTSYEQYF; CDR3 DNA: TGTGCCATCGGGGCAGGTACCTCCTACGAGCAGTACTTC
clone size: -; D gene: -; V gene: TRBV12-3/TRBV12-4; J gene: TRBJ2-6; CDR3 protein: CASSFLGSGANVLTF; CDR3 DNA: TGTGCCAGCAGTTTTTTGGGCTCTGGGGCCAACGTCCTGACTTTC
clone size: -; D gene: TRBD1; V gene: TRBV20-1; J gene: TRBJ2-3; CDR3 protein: CSATRDSFLTDTQYF; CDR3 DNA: TGCAGTGCTACCCGGGACAGCTTCCTCACAGATACGCAGTATTTT
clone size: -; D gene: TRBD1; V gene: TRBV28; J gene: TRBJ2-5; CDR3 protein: CASRLLRDRKQETQYF; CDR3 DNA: TGTGCCAGCAGACTTCTCCGGGACAGAAAGCAAGAGACCCAGTACTTC
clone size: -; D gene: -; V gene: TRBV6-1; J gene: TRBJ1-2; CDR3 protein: CASSELYGYTF; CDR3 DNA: TGTGCCAGCAGTGAACTCTATGGCTACACCTTC
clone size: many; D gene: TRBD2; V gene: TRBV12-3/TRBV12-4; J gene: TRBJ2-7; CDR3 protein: CASSLAAAYEQYF; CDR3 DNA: TGTGCCAGCAGTCTAGCGGCCGCCTACGAGCAGTACTTC
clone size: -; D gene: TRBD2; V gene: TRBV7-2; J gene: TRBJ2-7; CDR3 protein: CASSRTSGDGYEQYF; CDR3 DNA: TGTGCCAGCAGCCGGACTAGCGGGGATGGGTACGAGCAGTACTTC
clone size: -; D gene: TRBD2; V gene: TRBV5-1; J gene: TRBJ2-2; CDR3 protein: CASSLGPGGSFTGELFF; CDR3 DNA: TGCGCCAGCAGCTTGGGACCCGGGGGGTCGTTCACCGGGGAGCTGTTTTTT
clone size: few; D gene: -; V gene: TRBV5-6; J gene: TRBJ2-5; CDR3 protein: CASSLVGEVTQYF; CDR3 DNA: TGTGCCAGCAGCTTGGTAGGGGAGGTGACCCAGTACTTC
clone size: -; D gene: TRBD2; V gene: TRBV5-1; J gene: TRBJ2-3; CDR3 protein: CASMTSGKADTQYF; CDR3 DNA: TGCGCCAGCATGACTAGCGGGAAGGCAGATACGCAGTATTTT
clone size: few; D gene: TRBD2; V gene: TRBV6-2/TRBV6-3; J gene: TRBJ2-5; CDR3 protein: CASSYGLAKETQYF; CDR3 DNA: TGTGCCAGCAGTTATGGACTAGCGAAGGAGACCCAGTACTTC
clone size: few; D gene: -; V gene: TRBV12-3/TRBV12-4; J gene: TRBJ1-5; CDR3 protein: CASSFTREFQPQHF; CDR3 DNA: TGTGCCAGCAGTTTCACCAGGGAATTCCAGCCCCAGCATTTT
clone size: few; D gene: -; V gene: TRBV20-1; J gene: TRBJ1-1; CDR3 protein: CSAIFGTEAFF; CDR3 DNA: TGCAGTGCTATATTTGGCACTGAAGCTTTCTTT
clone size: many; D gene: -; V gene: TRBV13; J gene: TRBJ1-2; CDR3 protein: CASSLQGSYGYTF; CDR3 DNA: TGTGCCAGCAGCTTACAGGGGAGCTATGGCTACACCTTC
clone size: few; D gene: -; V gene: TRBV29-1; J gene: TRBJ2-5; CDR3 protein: CSVPPGPGETQYF; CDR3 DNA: TGCAGCGTTCCTCCGGGACCGGGGGAGACCCAGTACTTC